This TCR beta chain came from a study of CD8+ T cells in alopecia areata. Findings of the study overall: Normal skin's resident alphabeta T cells are sequenced alongside lesional scalp T cells. Higher clonality and more expanded CD8+ clones appeared in lesional than normal scalp. Mice showed TCR sharing more clearly than patients did, possibly owing to HLA.

Following extraction, RNA underwent reverse transcription to cDNA, which served as the sequencing template. Here immunoSEQ multiplex PCR was the method, and the copy in TCRdb shows in-frame clones only, minus some. This sample has 120,000 to 150,000 clones; more than 55% occur once, and the top ten carry 36%. With regard to this clone: Its target is unknown.

Isolation of CD4+ and CD8+ T cells from PBMCs was achieved by sorting. The CDR3 consists of 15 residues. V gave up 3 bases and J gave up 6 bases, with 15 bases separating them. The V gene's germline CDR1 is SEHNR and CDR2 FQNEAQ (reference sequence). This rearrangement joins TRBV7-9 to TRBJ2-1; perhaps D is TRBD1 or TRBD2 (6 bases each). Sequencing was done on a sample of CD8+ T cells sorted from blood. This receptor was taken from a human donor in good health. As DNA, the CDR3 is TGTGCCAGCAGCTTTTGGGGGCGGGATGGCAATGAGCAGTTCTTC. This translates into CASSFWGRDGNEQFF.